Listed here are 12 T cell receptor beta chains from one sample, sequenced in a study of blood T cell repertoires in COVID-19. Clones were sequenced by immunoSEQ multiplex PCR, and TCRdb holds only the in-frame ones, with some missing. The sample consists of about 130,000 clones, 85% of them appearing once. The sequenced sample consisted of peripheral blood. Source of these receptors: a man older than 75 with active or convalescent COVID-19.

This rearrangement joins TRBV18 to TRBJ1-2; 10 bases fit TRBD1. This CDR3 comprises 16 residues. Germline CDR1 KGHSH, CDR2 LQKENI. J was trimmed by 3 bases and V by 0 bases; bases with no gene match: 4. The CDR3 here is CASSPPPGTGDYGYTF. CDR3 coding DNA: TGTGCCAGCTCACCACCTCCCGGGACAGGGGACTATGGCTACACCTTC.

V and J are TRBV5-8 and TRBJ1-1, with 7 bases identical to TRBD1. Looked up from germline, CDR1 is SGHTS and CDR2 is YDEGEE. The CDR3 covers 14 residues. Germline trimming cut 10 bases from V and 5 bases from J; bases unmatched to any gene: 14. CDR3 region: CAYRTGGWQTEAFF. The DNA for the CDR3 is TGTGCCTATCGGACAGGTGGTTGGCAGACTGAAGCTTTCTTT.

J is TRBJ2-7 and V is TRBV2; 9 bases map to TRBD2. This CDR3 comprises 13 residues. Germline V gene sequence: CDR1 SNHLY, CDR2 FYNNEI. V lost 7 bases, J lost 6 bases, and 7 bases stayed unmatched. CDR3 nucleotides: TGTGCCAGCATCGAAACTAGCGGGTCCGAGCAGTACTTC. Protein sequence: CASIETSGSEQYF.

Regarding this clone: This specimen includes other DNA sequences encoding the same CDR3. The rearrangement uses TRBV6-5 and TRBJ1-5; the D gene is possibly TRBD1 (5 bases). The CDR3 has 15 amino acids. V lost 0 bases and J lost 4, with 10 bases in between. CDR1 is MNHEY, CDR2 SVGAGI, per germline. CDR3 bases: TGTGCCAGCAGTTACTCGGGGCAGGGAAATCAGCCCCAGCATTTT. This gives the protein CASSYSGQGNQPQHF.

CDR3 bases: TGTGCCTGGAGTGTACCGGGACAGGGTAATGAAAAACTGTTTTTT. Translation gives CAWSVPGQGNEKLFF. The rearrangement uses TRBV30 and TRBJ1-4; 9 bases line up with TRBD1. Per germline, CDR1 GTSNPN and CDR2 SVGIG (reference sequence). Germline trimming cut 0 bases from V and 4 bases from J; bases unmatched to any gene: 3. The CDR3 contains 15 residues.

The chain carries TRBV7-2 and TRBJ2-7, with D perhaps TRBD2 (5 bases). CDR3 size: 13 residues. Germline-derived CDR1 and CDR2 are SGHTA and FQGNSA. Between the trimmed V and J ends, which lost 3 bases and 3 bases, there was a span of 9 bases. CDR3 bases: TGTGCCAGCAGCTTTCAGCGGCTCTACGAGCAGTACTTC. It translates to CASSFQRLYEQYF. Full variable domain (rest looked up from reference TRBV7-2 and TRBJ2-7): GAGVSQSPSNKVTEKGKDVELRCDPISGHTALYWYRQSLGQGLEFLIYFQGNSAPDKSGLPSDRFSAERTGGSVSTLTIQRTQQEDSAVYLCASSFQRLYEQYFGPGTRLTVT.

On this clone: This sample also contains other DNA sequences that code for the same CDR3. The chain employs TRBV5-4 and TRBJ2-3; 11 bases are shared with TRBD2. J gave up 3 bases and V 1 base, and 4 bases lay outside the gene matches. CDR3 length: 16 residues. Germline values: CDR1 SGHNT, CDR2 YYREEE (reference sequence). CDR3 region: CASSLRLAGGTDTQYF. In DNA, the CDR3 is TGTGCCAGCAGCTTGCGGTTAGCGGGAGGGACAGATACGCAGTATTTT. Filled out from reference TRBV5-4 and TRBJ2-3, the complete variable domain reads ETGVTQSPTHLIKTRGQQVTLRCSSQSGHNTVSWYQQALGQGPQFIFQYYREEENGRGNFPPRFSGLQFPNYSSELNVNALELDDSALYLCASSLRLAGGTDTQYFGPGTRLTVL.

The rearrangement links TRBV3-1 (or the pseudogene TRBV3-2) to TRBJ2-1; 12 nucleotides agree with TRBD2. The CDR3 length is 17 residues. Trimming removed 1 base from V and 8 bases from J; junction bases left unmatched: 9. CDR1 LGHDT and CDR2 YNNKEL come from the germline V gene (reference sequence). CDR3 residues: CASSQVQTSGSTDEQFF. CDR3 DNA: TGTGCCAGCAGCCAAGTCCAGACTAGCGGGAGTACAGATGAGCAGTTCTTC.

The chain links TRBV7-9 to TRBJ2-1; D may be TRBD1 (5 bases). The CDR3 is made up of 15 amino acids. V lost 1 base to trimming and J lost 8 bases, with 15 bases between them. Looked up from germline, CDR1 is SEHNR and CDR2 is FQNEAQ (reference sequence). Here the CDR3 reads CASSLGRVLIDEQFF. The CDR3, as DNA: TGTGCCAGCAGCTTAGGCAGGGTTTTAATTGATGAGCAGTTCTTC. The whole variable domain, remainder taken from reference TRBV7-9 and TRBJ2-1, is DTGVSQNPRHKITKRGQNVTFRCDPISEHNRLYWYRQTLGQGPEFLTYFQNEAQLEKSRLLSDRFSAERPKGSFSTLEIQRTEQGDSAMYLCASSLGRVLIDEQFFGPGTRLTVL.

The sample holds a few counts of this clone. The chain's CDR3 is CATSDKPGRGSYNEQFF. The CDR3 DNA is TGTGCCACCAGTGACAAACCGGGCCGCGGGTCCTACAATGAGCAGTTCTTC. V usage is TRBV24-1 and J usage is TRBJ2-1; a weak D match, TRBD2 (5 bases). V lost 4 bases, J lost 1 base, and 16 bases lay in between. Germline lookup yields CDR1 KGHDR and CDR2 SFDVKD. The CDR3 runs 17 residues.

V is TRBV7-6 and J is TRBJ1-5; 8 bases map to TRBD1. This CDR3 region has 16 residues. The germline V gene has CDR1 SGHVS and CDR2 FNYEAQ. Trimming cost V 0 bases and J 2 bases; bases outside gene matches: 3. For the CDR3, the DNA is TGTGCCAGCAGCTTAGCCCCAGGGGGCGGCAATCAGCCCCAGCATTTT. Translation: CASSLAPGGGNQPQHF.

This clone was detected only once. J is TRBJ2-3 and V is TRBV3-1 (or the pseudogene TRBV3-2); a weak D match, TRBD2 (6 bases). V was pared by 0 bases and J by 4 bases, with 17 bases between. The germline CDR1 and CDR2 sequences are LGHDT and YNNKEL (reference sequence). The CDR3 sequence is 17 residues long. The CDR3 DNA follows: TGTGCCAGCAGCCAAGACCTGACTAGATTTAGATCAGATACGCAGTATTTT. Encoded protein: CASSQDLTRFRSDTQYF.